This T cell receptor beta chain was identified during a study of shared clonotypes between healthy human individuals. This CDR3 contains 16 residues. Looked up from germline, CDR1 is SGHVS and CDR2 is FQNEAQ. J was trimmed by 1 base and V by 5 bases; bases with no gene match: 10. Here immunoSEQ multiplex PCR was the method, and the copy in TCRdb shows in-frame clones only, minus some. The sample consists of approximately 2,000,000 clones, 85% to 95% of them appearing once. The TCR sequence derives from a man between 18 and 35 years old in good health. Some clones in this sample may be carry-over from other donors' samples. This chain uses TRBV7-8 with TRBJ2-7, with 8 bases aligning to TRBD1. The material sequenced was naive CD4+ T cells from PBMCs. Subset defined: CD45RA+ positively selected. The CDR3 bases are TGTGCCAGCAGCACTGGGACAGGCGTGGGATCCTACGAGCAGTACTTC. Protein sequence: CASSTGTGVGSYEQYF.